One T cell receptor (beta chain) is described in this entry. Its target is not known. The data stem from a study of blood T cells in healthy people across ages. Points from the study as a whole: Observed TCR beta diversity per million T cells went down as age went up. This fall followed a roughly linear course with age. When set beside aged donors, long-lived donors presented more naive CD4+ cells and higher diversity.

Alongside a J-beta primer mix, a sample-barcoded 5' primer served in a second PCR lasting about 6 to 11 cycles. The authors tagged each cDNA molecule using a template-switch adaptor with 12 random nucleotides. TCRdb independently ran MiXCR on the 5' RACE reads; one entry per CDR3 protein. The sample records around 1.1 million distinct CDR3 sequences, 35% to 40% being singletons. In germline, CDR1 is DFQATT, CDR2 SNEGSKA (reference sequence). CDR3 length: 14 amino acids. V was cut by 2 bases and J by 0 bases, with 7 bases left in between. Material for sequencing was blood. The TCR was taken from a man aged 18 to 30 in good health. The V gene is TRBV20-1, the J gene TRBJ1-4, with D perhaps matching TRBD1 (6 bases). The CDR3 DNA is TGCAGTGCTAGAAACAGGGCAACTAATGAAAAACTGTTTTTT. Its protein is CSARNRATNEKLFF.